The present entry profiles one TCR beta chain with its context. The ends were cut back, 1 base at V and 3 bases at J, with 9 bases in the middle. Germline CDR1 and CDR2: MGHRA and YSYEKL. The length of the CDR3 is 14 residues. The source of the sample is a study of blood T cell repertoires in COVID-19. Study-level information: Acute and convalescent COVID-19 specimens originated in the United States, Italy and Spain. In each case, the material was cDNA or gDNA derived from T cells, B-cell-depleted T cells, or PBMCs.

The repertoire was sequenced with immunoSEQ multiplex PCR; TCRdb's copy has only in-frame clones and lacks some. The sample comprises under 120,000 clones, around 80% of which are singletons, and about 20% rests with the top ten. The TCR was taken from a man aged 65 to 85 with active or convalescent COVID-19. The rearrangement uses TRBV4-1 and TRBJ1-1; D is undetermined. What was sequenced was peripheral blood. CDR3 sequence (DNA): TGCGCCAGCAGCCAAGCGGGGTGGCACACTGAAGCTTTCTTT. Translated: CASSQAGWHTEAFF.